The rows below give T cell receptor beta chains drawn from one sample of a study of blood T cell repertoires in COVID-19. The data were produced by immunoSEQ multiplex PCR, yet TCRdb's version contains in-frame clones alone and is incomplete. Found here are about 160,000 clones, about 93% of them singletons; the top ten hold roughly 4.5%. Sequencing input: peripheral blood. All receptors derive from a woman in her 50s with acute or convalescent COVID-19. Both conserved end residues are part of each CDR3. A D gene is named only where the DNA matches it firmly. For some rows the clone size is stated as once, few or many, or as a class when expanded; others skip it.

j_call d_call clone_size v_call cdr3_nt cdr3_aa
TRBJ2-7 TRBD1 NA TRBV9 TGTGCCAGCAGCGTAGCGGGACAGGGCGTCCACGAGCAGTACTTC CASSVAGQGVHEQYF
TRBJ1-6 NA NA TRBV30 TGTGCCTACTCTGCCGGGACGGGAGTCTGGTCACCCCTCCACTTT CAYSAGTGVWSPLHF
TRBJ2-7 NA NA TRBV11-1 TGTGCCAGCAGCTTAAGGGGAAGAAGAGAAAACGAGCAGTACTTC CASSLRGRRENEQYF
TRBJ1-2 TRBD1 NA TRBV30 TGTGCCTGGAGTGTCGAGGGGGCCTATGGCTACACCTTC CAWSVEGAYGYTF
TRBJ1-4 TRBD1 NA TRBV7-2 TGTGCCAGCAGCTCAAGGGTCTCAGGGGGTAGGGAAAAACTGTTTTTT CASSSRVSGGREKLFF
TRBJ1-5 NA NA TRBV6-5 TGTGCCAGCAGAGCCCAGGGTTATCAGCCCCAGCATTTT CASRAQGYQPQHF
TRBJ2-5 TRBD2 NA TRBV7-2 TGTGCCAGCAGCTTCGGGAGGGAGACCCAGTACTTC CASSFGRETQYF
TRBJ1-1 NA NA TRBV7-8 TGTGCCAGCAGCTTAGGTCAACGGACTTACACTGAAGCTTTCTTT CASSLGQRTYTEAFF
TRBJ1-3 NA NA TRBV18 TGTGCCAGCTCACCACGACAGATCTCTGGAAACACCATATATTTT CASSPRQISGNTIYF
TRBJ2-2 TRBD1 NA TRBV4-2 TGTGCCTCCAGGGGGAGAGGTACCGGGGAGCTGTTTTTT CASRGRGTGELFF
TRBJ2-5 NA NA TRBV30 TGTGCCTGGAGGGGGGACAGGTTTTGGCGGGAGGGAGGAGAGACCCAGTACTTC CAWRGDRFWREGGETQYF
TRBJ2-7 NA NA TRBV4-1 TGCGCCAGCAGCCAAGATGCGACTTCGCCCATATCCTACGAGCAGTACTTC CASSQDATSPISYEQYF
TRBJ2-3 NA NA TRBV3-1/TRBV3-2 TGTGCCAGCAGCCAATGGGCTAGCCGAGATACGCAGTATTTT CASSQWASRDTQYF
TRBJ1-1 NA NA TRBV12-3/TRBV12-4 TGTGCCAGCAGCTATACAGATACTGAAGCTTTCTTT CASSYTDTEAFF
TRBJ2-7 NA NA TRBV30 TGTGCCTGCCTGACAGGGAGGTCCTACGAGCAGTACTTC CACLTGRSYEQYF
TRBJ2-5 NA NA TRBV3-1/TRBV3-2 TGTGCCAGCTCCGCCCGTGGGCGAGAGACCCAGTACTTC CASSARGRETQYF
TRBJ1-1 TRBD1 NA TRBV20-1 TGCAGTGCTAGTCCCACAGGGGGCGAAAATGATGCTTTCTTT CSASPTGGENDAFF
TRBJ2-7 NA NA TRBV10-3 TGTGCCATCAGTGGACAGGACTACGAGCAGTACTTC CAISGQDYEQYF
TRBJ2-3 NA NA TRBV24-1 TGTGCCACCAGACCTAGCGAGAGCACAGATACGCAGTATTTT CATRPSESTDTQYF
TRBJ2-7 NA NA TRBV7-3 TGTGCCAGCAGCTTAACGGCAGGGGCCTACGAGCAGTACTTC CASSLTAGAYEQYF
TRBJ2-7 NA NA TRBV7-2 TGTGCCAGCAGACCTGGACTCTTATCCTACGAGCAGTACTTC CASRPGLLSYEQYF
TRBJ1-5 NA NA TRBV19 TGTGCCAGTACTCGAAGCGGGACACGGGATCAGCCCCAGCATTTT CASTRSGTRDQPQHF
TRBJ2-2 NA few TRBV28 TGTGCCAGCAATGGCGGGGACACCGGGGAGCTGTTTTTT CASNGGDTGELFF
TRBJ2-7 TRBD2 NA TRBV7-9 TGTGCCAGCAGCTTAGGGGGAGGGTGGGACGAGCAGTACTTC CASSLGGGWDEQYF
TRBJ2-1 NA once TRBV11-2 TGTGCCAGCAGCTTACCCAGTAACTACAATGAGCAGTTCTTC CASSLPSNYNEQFF
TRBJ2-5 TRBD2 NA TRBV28 TGTGCCAGCACCATGGGGCGGGGGGAGACCCAGTACTTC CASTMGRGETQYF
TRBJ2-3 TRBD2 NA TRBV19 TGTGCCAGTAGCCAAACCGGGACTAAAACAGATACGCAGTATTTT CASSQTGTKTDTQYF
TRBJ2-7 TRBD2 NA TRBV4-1 TGCGCCAGCAGCCAAATAGCGGGAGGGAAATACGAGCAGTACTTC CASSQIAGGKYEQYF
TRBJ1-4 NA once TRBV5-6 TGTGCCAGCAGCTTTGACAGAACTAATGAAAAACTGTTTTTT CASSFDRTNEKLFF
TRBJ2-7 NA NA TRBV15 TGTGCCACCAGCAGCCAGGATAAAACCTACGAGCAGTACTTC CATSSQDKTYEQYF
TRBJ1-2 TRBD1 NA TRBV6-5 TGTGCCAGCAGAGCAGGGGGGAAGGAAAGTGGCTACACCTTC CASRAGGKESGYTF
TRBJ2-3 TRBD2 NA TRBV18 TGTGCCAGCTCACCACGAAGCGGGGGGACAGATACGCAGTATTTT CASSPRSGGTDTQYF
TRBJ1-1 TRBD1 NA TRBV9 TGTGCCAGCACCTCGGGGACAGGGGGCACTGAAGCTTTCTTT CASTSGTGGTEAFF
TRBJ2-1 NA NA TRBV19 TGTGCCAGTAGTATCGACTACGATCCGTACAATGAGCAGTTCTTC CASSIDYDPYNEQFF
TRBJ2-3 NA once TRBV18 TGTGCCAGCTCACCGGTGGGGGCTTCCACAGATACGCAGTATTTT CASSPVGASTDTQYF
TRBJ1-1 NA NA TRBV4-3 TGCGCCAGCAGCCAGCAGGGTTCGGCAGACGAAGCTTTCTTT CASSQQGSADEAFF
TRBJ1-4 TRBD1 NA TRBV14 TGTGCCAGCCAAACTCGGGACAGGGATGAAAAACTGTTTTTT CASQTRDRDEKLFF
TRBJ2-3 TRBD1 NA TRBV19 TGTGCCAGTAGTTCTATACAGGGGAGTACAGATACGCAGTATTTT CASSSIQGSTDTQYF
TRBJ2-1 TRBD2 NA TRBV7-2 TGTGCCAGCAGCTTGCTAAGCGGGGGGGCTCATAATGAGCAGTTCTTC CASSLLSGGAHNEQFF
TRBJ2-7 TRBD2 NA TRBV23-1 TGCGCCAGCAGTCCCCGGACTAGCGTCCGAGCGGCCTACGAGCAGTACTTC CASSPRTSVRAAYEQYF
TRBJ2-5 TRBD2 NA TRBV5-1 TGCGCCAGTGGGACGGCTAGCGGGAAAGAGACCCAGTACTTC CASGTASGKETQYF
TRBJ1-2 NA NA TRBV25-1 TGTGCCAGCAGCAATGGACAGTTAAATAACTATGGCTACACCTTC CASSNGQLNNYGYTF
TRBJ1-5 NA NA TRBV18 TGTGCCAGCTCACCGGGAGGCGAGCGGACGGGAAAAAATCAGCCCCAGCATTTT CASSPGGERTGKNQPQHF
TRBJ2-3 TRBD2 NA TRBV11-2 TGTGCCAGCAGCATCCACAGGGGACTAGCGGGAGGTCCCCGGGATACGCAGTATTTT CASSIHRGLAGGPRDTQYF
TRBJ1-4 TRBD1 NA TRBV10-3 TGTGCCATCAGCGGACAGGGTTCGGGGGAAAAACTGTTTTTT CAISGQGSGEKLFF
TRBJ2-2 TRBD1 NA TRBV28 TGTGCCAGCAGTTCGGACAGGGAGAACACCGGGGAGCTGTTTTTT CASSSDRENTGELFF
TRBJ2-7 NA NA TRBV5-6 TGTGCCAGCAGCTGGGTCGGGGAGAGGTACGAGCAGTACTTC CASSWVGERYEQYF
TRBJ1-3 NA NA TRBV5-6 TGTGCCAGCAGCTTGTCAAATGGAAACACCATATATTTT CASSLSNGNTIYF
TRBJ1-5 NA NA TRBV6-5 TGTGCCAGCAGTTCAGGGAATCAGCCCCAGCATTTT CASSSGNQPQHF
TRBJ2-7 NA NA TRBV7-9 TGTGCCAGCAGTGTATTAATCGGCAGGGGGGAGTACGAGCAGTACTTC CASSVLIGRGEYEQYF
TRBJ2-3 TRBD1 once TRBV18 TGTGCCAGCTCGAGGACAGGGGAGACAGATACGCAGTATTTT CASSRTGETDTQYF
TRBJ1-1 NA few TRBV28 TGTGCCAGCAAGCGGGCGATGGAGAACACTGAAGCTTTCTTT CASKRAMENTEAFF
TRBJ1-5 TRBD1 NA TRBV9 TGTGCCAGCAGCGCCGGGACAGACTATCAGCCCCAGCATTTT CASSAGTDYQPQHF
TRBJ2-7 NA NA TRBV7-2 TGTGCCAGCAGCTCCCCCGACAGGGACTTCGAGCAGTACTTC CASSSPDRDFEQYF
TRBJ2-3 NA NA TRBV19 TGTGCCAGTAGTATCCCATCGGGAGATACGCAGTATTTT CASSIPSGDTQYF